The present T cell receptor (beta chain) was sequenced within a study of early T cells in non-severe SARS-CoV-2 infection. Whole-study context: Unpaired chains resulted from sequencing bulk RNA of unsorted whole blood.

Only a few counts were recorded for this clonotype. Tagging with unique molecular identifiers was applied to individual cDNA molecules. TCRdb independently ran MiXCR on the 5' RACE reads; one entry per CDR3 protein. The sample has 20,000 to 25,000 distinct CDR3 sequences; 4.5% to 5% are singletons. CDR1 is SGHVS and CDR2 is FNYEAQ in the germline V gene. This CDR3 is 15 amino acids long. The V segment lost 4 bases and the J segment 2 bases; nucleotides outside the gene matches: 6. The chain links TRBV7-6 to TRBJ2-3; 7 positions agree with TRBD1. The sample taken for sequencing was whole blood. This TCR came from an adult who was a healthcare worker with PCR-confirmed SARS-CoV-2 infection or an uninfected control (not recorded which). CDR3: CASSSRQGHTDTQYF. The DNA of the CDR3 is TGTGCCAGCAGCTCGCGACAGGGCCACACAGATACGCAGTATTTT. Looking up the rest from reference TRBV7-6 and TRBJ2-3 gives the full variable domain: GAGVSQSPRYKVTKRGQDVALRCDPISGHVSLYWYRQALGQGPEFLTYFNYEAQQDKSGLPNDRFSAERPEGSISTLTIQRTEQRDSAMYRCASSSRQGHTDTQYFGPGTRLTVL.